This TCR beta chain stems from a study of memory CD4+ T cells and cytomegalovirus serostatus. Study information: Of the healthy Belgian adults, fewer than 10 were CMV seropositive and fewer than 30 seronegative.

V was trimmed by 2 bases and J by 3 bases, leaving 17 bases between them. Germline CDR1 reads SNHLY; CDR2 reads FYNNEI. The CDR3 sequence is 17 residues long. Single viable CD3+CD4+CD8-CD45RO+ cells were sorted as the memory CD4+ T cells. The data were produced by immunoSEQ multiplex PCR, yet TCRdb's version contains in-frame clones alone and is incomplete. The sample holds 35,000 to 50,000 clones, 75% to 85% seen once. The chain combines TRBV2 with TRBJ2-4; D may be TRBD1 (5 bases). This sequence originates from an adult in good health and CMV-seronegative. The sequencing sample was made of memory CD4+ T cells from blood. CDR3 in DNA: TGTGCCAGCAGTGAAATTAGGGCAGGGAATGGCAAAAACATTCAGTACTTC. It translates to CASSEIRAGNGKNIQYF.